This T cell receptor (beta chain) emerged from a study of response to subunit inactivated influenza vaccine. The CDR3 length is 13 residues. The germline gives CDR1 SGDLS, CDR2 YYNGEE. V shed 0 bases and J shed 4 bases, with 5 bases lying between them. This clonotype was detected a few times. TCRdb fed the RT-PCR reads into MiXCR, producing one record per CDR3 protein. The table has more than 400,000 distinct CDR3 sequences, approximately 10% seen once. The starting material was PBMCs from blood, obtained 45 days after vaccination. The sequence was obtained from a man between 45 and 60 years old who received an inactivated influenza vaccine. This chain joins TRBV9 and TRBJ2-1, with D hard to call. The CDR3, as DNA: TGTGCCAGCAGCGTAGCCGAATACAATGAGCAGTTCTTC. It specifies CASSVAEYNEQFF.